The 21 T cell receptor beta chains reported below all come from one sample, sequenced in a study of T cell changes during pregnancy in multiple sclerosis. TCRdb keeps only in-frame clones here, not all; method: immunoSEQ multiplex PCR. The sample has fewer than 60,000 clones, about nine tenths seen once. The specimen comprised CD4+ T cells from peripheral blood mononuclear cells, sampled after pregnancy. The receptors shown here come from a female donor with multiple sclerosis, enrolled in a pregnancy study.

CDR3 coding DNA: TGTGCCAGCAGCTTAGGGGGACTAGCGGGGGACAATGAGCAGTTCTTC. Amino acid sequence: CASSLGGLAGDNEQFF. The rearrangement links TRBV7-2 to TRBJ2-1; 14 bases are a match to TRBD2. V shed 1 base and J 5 bases; nucleotides not matched to a gene: 1. This CDR3 is built from 16 residues. CDR1 is SGHTA and CDR2 is FQGNSA in the germline V gene.

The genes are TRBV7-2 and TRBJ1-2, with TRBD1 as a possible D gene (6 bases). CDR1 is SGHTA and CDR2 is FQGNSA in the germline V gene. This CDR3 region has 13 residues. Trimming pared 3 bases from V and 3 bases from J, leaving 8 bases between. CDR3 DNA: TGTGCCAGCAGCTTCCGACAGGACTATGGCTACACCTTC. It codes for CASSFRQDYGYTF.

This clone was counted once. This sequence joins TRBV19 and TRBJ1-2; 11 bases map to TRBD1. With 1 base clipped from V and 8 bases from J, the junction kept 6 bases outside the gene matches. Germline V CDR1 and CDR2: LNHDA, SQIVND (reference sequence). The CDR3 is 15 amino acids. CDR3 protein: CASSIVGQGARGYTF. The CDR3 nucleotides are TGTGCCAGTAGTATAGTTGGACAGGGGGCGAGAGGCTACACCTTC. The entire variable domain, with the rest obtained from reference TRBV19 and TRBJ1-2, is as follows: DGGITQSPKYLFRKEGQNVTLSCEQNLNHDAMYWYRQDPGQGLRLIYYSQIVNDFQKGDIAEGYSVSREKKESFPLTVTSAQKNPTAFYLCASSIVGQGARGYTFGSGTRLTVV.

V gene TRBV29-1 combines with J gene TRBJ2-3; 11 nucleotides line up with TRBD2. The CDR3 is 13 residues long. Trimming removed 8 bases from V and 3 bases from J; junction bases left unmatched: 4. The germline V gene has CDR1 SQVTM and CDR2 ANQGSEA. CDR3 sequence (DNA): TGCAGCTCTTTAGCGGGGGGGACAGATACGCAGTATTTT. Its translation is CSSLAGGTDTQYF.

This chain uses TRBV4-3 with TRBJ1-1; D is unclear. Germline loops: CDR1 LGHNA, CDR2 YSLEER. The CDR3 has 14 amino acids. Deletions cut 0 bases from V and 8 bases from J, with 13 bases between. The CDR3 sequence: CASSQEESVPEAFF. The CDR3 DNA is TGCGCCAGCAGCCAAGAAGAGTCCGTGCCCGAAGCTTTCTTT.

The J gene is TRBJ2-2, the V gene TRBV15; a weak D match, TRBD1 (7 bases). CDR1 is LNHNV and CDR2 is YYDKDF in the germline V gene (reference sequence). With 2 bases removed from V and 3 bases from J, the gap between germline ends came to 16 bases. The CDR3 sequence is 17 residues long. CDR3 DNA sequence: TGTGCCACCAGCAGACCGCCGACAGGGAGGTACACCGGGGAGCTGTTTTTT. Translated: CATSRPPTGRYTGELFF.

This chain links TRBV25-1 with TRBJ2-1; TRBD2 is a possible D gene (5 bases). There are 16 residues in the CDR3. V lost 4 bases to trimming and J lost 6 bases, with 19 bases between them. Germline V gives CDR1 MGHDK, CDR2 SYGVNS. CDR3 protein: CASSAQEASWGNEQFF. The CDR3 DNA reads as TGTGCCAGCAGTGCCCAGGAGGCTAGCTGGGGCAATGAGCAGTTCTTC.

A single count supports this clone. CDR3 sequence (DNA): TGTGCCAGCCGGGACTACCTTGACAATGAGCAGTTCTTC. Its translation is CASRDYLDNEQFF. This rearrangement joins TRBV2 to TRBJ2-1; TRBD2 agrees at 7 bases. With V trimmed by 8 bases and J by 5 bases, 6 bases remained unmatched. CDR1 is SNHLY, CDR2 FYNNEI, per germline. The CDR3 runs to 13 residues.

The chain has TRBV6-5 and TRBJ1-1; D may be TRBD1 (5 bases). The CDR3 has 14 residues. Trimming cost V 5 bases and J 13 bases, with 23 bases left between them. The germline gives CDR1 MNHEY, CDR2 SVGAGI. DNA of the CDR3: TGTGCCAGCAGTGACCACTCCGGGACCCGGGGGGTTTTCTTT. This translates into CASSDHSGTRGVFF.

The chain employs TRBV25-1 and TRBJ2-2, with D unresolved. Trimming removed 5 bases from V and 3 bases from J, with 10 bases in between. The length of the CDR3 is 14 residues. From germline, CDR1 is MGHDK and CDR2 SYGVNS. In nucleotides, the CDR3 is TGTGCCAGCAGTTTATATCTTGACACCGGGGAGCTGTTTTTT. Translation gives CASSLYLDTGELFF.

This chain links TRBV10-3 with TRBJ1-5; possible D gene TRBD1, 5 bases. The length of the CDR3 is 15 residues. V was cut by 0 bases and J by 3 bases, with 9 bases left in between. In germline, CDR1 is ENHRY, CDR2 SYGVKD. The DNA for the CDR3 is TGTGCCATCAGTGAGTCGGGGCAAAACAATCAGCCCCAGCATTTT. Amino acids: CAISESGQNNQPQHF.

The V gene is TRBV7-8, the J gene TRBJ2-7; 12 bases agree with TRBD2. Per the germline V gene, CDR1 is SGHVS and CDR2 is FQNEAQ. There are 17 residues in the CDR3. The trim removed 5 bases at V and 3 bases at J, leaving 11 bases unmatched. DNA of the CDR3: TGTGCCAGCAGCATGACTAGCGGGGGACCCACCTACTACGAGCAGTACTTC. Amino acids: CASSMTSGGPTYYEQYF. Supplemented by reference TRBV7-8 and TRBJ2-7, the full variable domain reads GAGVSQSPRYKVAKRGQDVALRCDPISGHVSLFWYQQALGQGPEFLTYFQNEAQLDKSGLPSDRFFAERPEGSVSTLKIQRTQQEDSAVYLCASSMTSGGPTYYEQYFGPGTRLTVT.

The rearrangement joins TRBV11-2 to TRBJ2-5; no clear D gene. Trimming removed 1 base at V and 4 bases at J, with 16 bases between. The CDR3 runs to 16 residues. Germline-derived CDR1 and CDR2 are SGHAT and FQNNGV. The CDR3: CASSLGTLSSPETQYF. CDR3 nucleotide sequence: TGTGCCAGCAGCTTAGGAACTCTTTCATCCCCAGAGACCCAGTACTTC.

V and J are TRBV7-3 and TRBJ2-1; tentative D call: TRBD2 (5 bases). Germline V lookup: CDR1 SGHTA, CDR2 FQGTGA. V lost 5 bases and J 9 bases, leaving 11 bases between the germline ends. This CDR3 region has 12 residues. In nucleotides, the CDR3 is TGTGCCAGCAGCCCCAACCGGGGTGAGCAGTTCTTC. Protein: CASSPNRGEQFF.

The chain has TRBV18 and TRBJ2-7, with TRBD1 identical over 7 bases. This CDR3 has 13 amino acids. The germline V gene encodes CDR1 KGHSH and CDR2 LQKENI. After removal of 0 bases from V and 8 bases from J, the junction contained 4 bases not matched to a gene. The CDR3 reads CASSPPDRVKQYF. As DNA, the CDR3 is TGTGCCAGCTCACCACCCGACAGGGTTAAGCAGTACTTC.

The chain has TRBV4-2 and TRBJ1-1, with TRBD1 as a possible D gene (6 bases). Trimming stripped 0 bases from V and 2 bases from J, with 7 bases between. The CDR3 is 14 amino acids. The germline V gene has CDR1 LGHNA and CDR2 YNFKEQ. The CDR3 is CASSQEGANTEAFF. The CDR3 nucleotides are TGTGCCAGCAGCCAAGAGGGGGCCAACACTGAAGCTTTCTTT.

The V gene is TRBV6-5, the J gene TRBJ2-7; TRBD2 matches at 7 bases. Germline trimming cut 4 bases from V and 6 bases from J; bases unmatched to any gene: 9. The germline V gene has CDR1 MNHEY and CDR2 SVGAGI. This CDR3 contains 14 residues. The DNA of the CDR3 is TGTGCCAGCAGTTTGGGGACTATTGGCGGCGAGCAGTACTTC. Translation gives CASSLGTIGGEQYF.

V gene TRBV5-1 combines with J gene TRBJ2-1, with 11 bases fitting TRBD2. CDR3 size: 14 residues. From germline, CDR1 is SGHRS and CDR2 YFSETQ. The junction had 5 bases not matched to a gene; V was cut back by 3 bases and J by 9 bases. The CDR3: CASSYIAGGPEQFF. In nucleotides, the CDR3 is TGCGCCAGCAGCTACATAGCGGGGGGGCCTGAGCAGTTCTTC.

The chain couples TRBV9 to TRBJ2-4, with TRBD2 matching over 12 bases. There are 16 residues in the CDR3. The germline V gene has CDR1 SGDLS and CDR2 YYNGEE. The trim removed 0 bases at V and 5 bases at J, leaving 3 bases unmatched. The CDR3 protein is CASSVASGGAQNIQYF. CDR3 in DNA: TGTGCCAGCAGCGTAGCTAGCGGGGGGGCCCAAAACATTCAGTACTTC. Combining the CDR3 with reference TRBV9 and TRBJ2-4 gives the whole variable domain DSGVTQTPKHLITATGQRVTLRCSPRSGDLSVYWYQQSLDQGLQFLIQYYNGEERAKGNILERFSAQQFPDLHSELNLSSLELGDSALYFCASSVASGGAQNIQYFGAGTRLSVL.

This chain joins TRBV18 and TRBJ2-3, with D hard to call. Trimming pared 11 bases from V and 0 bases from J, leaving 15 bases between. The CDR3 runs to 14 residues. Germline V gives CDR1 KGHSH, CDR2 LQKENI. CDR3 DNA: TGTGCCTCTGCCGTTGGAGCTAGCACAGATACGCAGTATTTT. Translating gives CASAVGASTDTQYF.

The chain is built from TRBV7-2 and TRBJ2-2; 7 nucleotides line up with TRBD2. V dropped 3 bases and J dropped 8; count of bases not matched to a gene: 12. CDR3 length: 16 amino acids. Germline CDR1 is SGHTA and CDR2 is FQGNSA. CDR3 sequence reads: CASSFRRGVALGELFF. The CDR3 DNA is TGTGCCAGCAGCTTTCGCCGGGGGGTCGCATTAGGGGAGCTGTTTTTT.